This TCR beta chain was identified in a study of blood T cell repertoires in COVID-19. Looking at the study overall: Sites in the United States, Italy and Spain provided acute and convalescent COVID-19 samples. PBMCs, B-cell-depleted T cells, or T cells were the source of the cDNA or gDNA that made up the material.

The ends were cut back, 3 bases at V and 8 bases at J, with 13 bases in the middle. Germline assignment: CDR1 SEHNR and CDR2 FQNEAQ (reference sequence). The CDR3 loop spans 13 amino acids. The assay was immunoSEQ multiplex PCR, and TCRdb's table has in-frame clones only and misses some. The sample has 250,000 to 300,000 clones, about 90% seen once. The chain is built from TRBV7-9 and TRBJ1-2; maybe TRBD1 (6 bases). The sequence came from a woman in her thirties with COVID-19, enrolled during active disease. The specimen sequenced was peripheral blood. The CDR3 sequence is CASSFRGADGYTF. CDR3 sequence (DNA): TGTGCCAGCAGCTTTCGGGGGGCTGACGGCTACACCTTC.